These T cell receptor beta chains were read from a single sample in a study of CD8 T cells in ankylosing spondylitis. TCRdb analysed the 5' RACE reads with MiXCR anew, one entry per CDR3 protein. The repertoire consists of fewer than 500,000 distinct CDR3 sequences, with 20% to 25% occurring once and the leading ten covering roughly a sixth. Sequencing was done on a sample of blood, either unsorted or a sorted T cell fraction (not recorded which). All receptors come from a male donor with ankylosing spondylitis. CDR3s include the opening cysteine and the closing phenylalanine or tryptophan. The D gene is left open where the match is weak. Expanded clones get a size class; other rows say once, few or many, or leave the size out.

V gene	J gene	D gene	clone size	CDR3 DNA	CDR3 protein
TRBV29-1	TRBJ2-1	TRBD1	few	TGCAGCGTTGAAGACCCCACCCGGACAGGTAACAATGAGCAGTTCTTC	CSVEDPTRTGNNEQFF
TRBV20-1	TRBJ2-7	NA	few	TGCAGTGCTAGGCTTGGGAACTCCTACGAGCAGTACTTC	CSARLGNSYEQYF
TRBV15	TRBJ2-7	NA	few	TGTGCCACCAGCAGAGAAGATAGCGACTCCTACGAGCAGTACTTC	CATSREDSDSYEQYF
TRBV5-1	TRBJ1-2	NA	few	TGCGCCAGCAGATGGGACAACGGGGGGTATGGCTACACCTTC	CASRWDNGGYGYTF
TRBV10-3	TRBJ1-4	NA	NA	TGTGCCACGTCGACAGTTCATAATGAAAAACTGTTTTTT	CATSTVHNEKLFF
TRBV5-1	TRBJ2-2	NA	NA	TGCGCCAGCAGCTTGGCGGGGAGCCCCAGGACCGGGGAGCTGTTTTTT	CASSLAGSPRTGELFF
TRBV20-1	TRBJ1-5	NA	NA	TGCAGTGCCGAAGTAAACCGGGGCAATCAGCCCCAGCATTTT	CSAEVNRGNQPQHF
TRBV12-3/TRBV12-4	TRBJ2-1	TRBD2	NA	TGTGCCAGCAGTCGGACTAGTACCTCCTACAATGAGCAGTTCTTC	CASSRTSTSYNEQFF
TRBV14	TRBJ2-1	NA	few	TGTGCCAGCAGCCAAGATTACCGGGCAAAGCAGTTCTTC	CASSQDYRAKQFF
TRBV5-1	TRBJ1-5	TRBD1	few	TGCGCCAGCAGCGCCGGGACAGGTAGGAACCAGCCCCAGCATTTT	CASSAGTGRNQPQHF
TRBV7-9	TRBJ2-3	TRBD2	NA	TGTGCCAGCAGCCGGAGTAGTCGGGAGGCCCGCACAGATACGCAGTATTTT	CASSRSSREARTDTQYF
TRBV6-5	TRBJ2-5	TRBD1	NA	TGTGCCAGCAGTTTACAGGGGGTGAGGGGGACCCAGTACTTC	CASSLQGVRGTQYF
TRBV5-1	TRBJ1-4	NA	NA	TGCGCCAGCAGCTTGGGTGGACACCCCAATGAAAAACTGTTTTTT	CASSLGGHPNEKLFF
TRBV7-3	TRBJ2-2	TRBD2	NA	TGTGCCAGCCGAGCGGGAGGGCATCACACCGGGGAGCTGTTTTTT	CASRAGGHHTGELFF
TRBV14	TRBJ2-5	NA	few	TGTGCCAGCAGCCAAGGCGTAGCGGTTGAGACCCAGTACTTC	CASSQGVAVETQYF
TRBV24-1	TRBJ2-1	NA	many	TGTGCCACCAGTGATTCCCAGGGTCGGTACAATGAGCAGTTCTTC	CATSDSQGRYNEQFF
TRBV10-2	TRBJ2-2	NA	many	TGCGCCAGCAGACCCGGGGCCAACACCGGGGAGCTGTTTTTT	CASRPGANTGELFF
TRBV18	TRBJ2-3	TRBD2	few	TGTGCCAGCTCACCAATCCTGGGACTAGCGGGAGGGACAGATACGCAGTATTTT	CASSPILGLAGGTDTQYF
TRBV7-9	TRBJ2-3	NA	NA	TGTGCCAGCAGTAGGGACCTGGGGCTAGCCACAGATACGCAGTATTTT	CASSRDLGLATDTQYF
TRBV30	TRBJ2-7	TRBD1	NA	TGTGCCTGGAGTGTACGGGCAGGGGGATACGAGCAGTACTTC	CAWSVRAGGYEQYF
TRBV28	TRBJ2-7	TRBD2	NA	TGTGCCAGCAGTTTAGCTTGGCTAGCGGGGGAGCAGTACTTC	CASSLAWLAGEQYF
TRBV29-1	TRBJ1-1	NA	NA	TGCAGCGTTGCCAGGGCTATGAACACTGAAGCTTTCTTT	CSVARAMNTEAFF
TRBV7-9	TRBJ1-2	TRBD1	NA	TGTGCCAGCAGCCAATCGACAGGGGGAAACTATGGCTACACCTTC	CASSQSTGGNYGYTF